This TCR beta chain comes out of a study of T cells in Graves' hyperthyroidism and ophthalmopathy. In regard to this clonotype: The antigen is undetermined.

Findings and limits, study-wide: A model of 13 V-J pairs discriminated ophthalmopathy from stable hyperthyroidism.

Blood was drawn at first hyperthyroidism diagnosis, before any ophthalmopathy symptoms. This sample holds PBMCs from approximately 10 ml fresh peripheral blood. The germline V gene has CDR1 SEHNR and CDR2 FQNEAQ (reference sequence). The CDR3 contains 14 residues. V lost 5 bases and J 6 bases, leaving 16 bases between the germline ends. The source material, RNA transcripts, was used to amplify TCR beta CDR3 regions. TCR CDR3 underwent first-round RT-PCR with the HTBI primer set. A single record per CDR3 protein comes from TCRdb applying MiXCR to the multiplex PCR reads. The sample records under 300,000 distinct CDR3 sequences, 25% to 30% being singletons.

The sequence was obtained from a middle-aged man with Graves' hyperthyroidism that later progressed to Graves' ophthalmopathy. The gene calls are TRBV7-9 and TRBJ2-5; D uncertain. The sample consisted of blood. CDR3 residues: CASSPDGILQTQYF. CDR3 in DNA: TGTGCCAGCAGCCCGGACGGTATTTTGCAGACCCAGTACTTC.